The T cell receptor beta chain described here comes from a study of early T cells in non-severe SARS-CoV-2 infection. Individual cDNA molecules received unique molecular identifiers during library preparation. TCRdb redid the calling of the 5' RACE reads with MiXCR, one entry per CDR3 protein. In the table there are more than 70,000 distinct CDR3 sequences, 9% to 15% of which are singletons. With 0 bases removed from V and 6 bases from J, the gap between germline ends came to 20 bases. This CDR3 is 17 amino acids long. CDR1 and CDR2 (germline): LGHNA, YSLEER. The chain is built from TRBV4-3 and TRBJ1-2, with a weak D call TRBD1 (5 bases). The specimen sequenced was whole blood. The clonotype was recovered from an adult who was a healthcare worker with PCR-confirmed SARS-CoV-2 infection or an uninfected control (not recorded which). CDR3 amino acids: CASSQERVPARGDGYTF. The CDR3 nucleotides read TGCGCCAGCAGCCAAGAGCGGGTACCAGCTAGAGGGGATGGCTACACCTTC.